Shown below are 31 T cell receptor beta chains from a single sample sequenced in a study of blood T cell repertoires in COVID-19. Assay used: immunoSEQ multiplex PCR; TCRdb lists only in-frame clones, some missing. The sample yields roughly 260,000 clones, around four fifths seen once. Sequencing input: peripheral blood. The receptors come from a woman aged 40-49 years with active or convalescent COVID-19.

The CDR3 bases are TGTGCCAGCAGTTTTGGGGGGGGCGTTTATAATTCACCCCTCCACTTT. Protein sequence: CASSFGGGVYNSPLHF. The chain is built from TRBV28 and TRBJ1-6; perhaps TRBD1 as D (6 bases). The CDR3 totals 16 residues. Looked up from germline, CDR1 is MDHEN and CDR2 is SYDVKM. V was shortened by 3 bases and J by 4 bases, with 13 bases between the two germline ends.

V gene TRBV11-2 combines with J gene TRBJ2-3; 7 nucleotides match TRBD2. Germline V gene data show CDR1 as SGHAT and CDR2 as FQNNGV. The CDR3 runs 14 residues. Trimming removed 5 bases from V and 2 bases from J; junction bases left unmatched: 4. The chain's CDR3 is CASSPSGYTDTQYF. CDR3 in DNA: TGTGCCAGCAGCCCTAGCGGATACACAGATACGCAGTATTTT.

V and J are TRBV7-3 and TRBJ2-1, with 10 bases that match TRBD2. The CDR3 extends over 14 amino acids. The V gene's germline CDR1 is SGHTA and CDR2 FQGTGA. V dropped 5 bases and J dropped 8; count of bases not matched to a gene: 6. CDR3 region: CASSTAGGQYEQFF. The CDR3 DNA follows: TGTGCCAGCAGCACAGCGGGGGGGCAGTATGAGCAGTTCTTC.

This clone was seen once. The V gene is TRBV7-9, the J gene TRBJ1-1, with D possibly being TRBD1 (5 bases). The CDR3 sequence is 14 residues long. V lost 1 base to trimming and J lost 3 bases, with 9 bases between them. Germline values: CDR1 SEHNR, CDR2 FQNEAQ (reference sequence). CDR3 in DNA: TGTGCCAGCAGCTTAGGGCAGGGCTACACTGAAGCTTTCTTT. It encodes CASSLGQGYTEAFF.

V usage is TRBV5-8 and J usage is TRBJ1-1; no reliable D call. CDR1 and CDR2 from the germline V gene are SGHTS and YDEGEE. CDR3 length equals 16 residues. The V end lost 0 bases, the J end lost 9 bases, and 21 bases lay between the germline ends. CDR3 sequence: CASSLGLRDWDLKAFF. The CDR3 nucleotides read TGTGCCAGCAGCTTGGGGCTGAGGGATTGGGATTTGAAAGCTTTCTTT.

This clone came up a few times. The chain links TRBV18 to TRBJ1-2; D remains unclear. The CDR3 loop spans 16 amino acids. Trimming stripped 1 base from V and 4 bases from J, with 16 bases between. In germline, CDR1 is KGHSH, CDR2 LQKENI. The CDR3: CASSPRGVGEAYGYTF. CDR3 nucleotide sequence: TGTGCCAGCTCACCACGAGGTGTGGGAGAGGCCTATGGCTACACCTTC.

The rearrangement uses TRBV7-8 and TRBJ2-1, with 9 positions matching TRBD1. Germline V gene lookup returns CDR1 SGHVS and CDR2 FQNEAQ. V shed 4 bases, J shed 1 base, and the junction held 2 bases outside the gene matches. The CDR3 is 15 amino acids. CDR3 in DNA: TGTGCCAGCAGCTCCGGACAGGGGTCCTACAATGAGCAGTTCTTC. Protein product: CASSSGQGSYNEQFF.

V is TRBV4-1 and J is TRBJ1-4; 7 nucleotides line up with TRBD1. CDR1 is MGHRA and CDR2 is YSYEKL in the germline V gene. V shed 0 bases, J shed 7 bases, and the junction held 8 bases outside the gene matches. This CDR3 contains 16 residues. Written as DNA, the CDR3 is TGCGCCAGCAGCCAAGAGGAGGGGGCTTGGTCTGAAAAACTGTTTTTT. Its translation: CASSQEEGAWSEKLFF.

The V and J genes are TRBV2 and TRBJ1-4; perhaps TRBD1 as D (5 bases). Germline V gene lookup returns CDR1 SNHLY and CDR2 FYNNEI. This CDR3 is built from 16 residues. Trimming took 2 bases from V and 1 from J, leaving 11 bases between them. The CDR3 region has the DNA TGTGCCAGCAGTGAATCGCAGGGTGGAACTAATGAAAAACTGTTTTTT. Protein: CASSESQGGTNEKLFF.

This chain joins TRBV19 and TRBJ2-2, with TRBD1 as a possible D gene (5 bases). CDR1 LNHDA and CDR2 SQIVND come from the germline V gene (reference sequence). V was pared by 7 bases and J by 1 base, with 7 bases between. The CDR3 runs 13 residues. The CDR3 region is CASTRVNTGELFF. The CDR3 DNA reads TGTGCCAGTACCAGGGTGAACACCGGGGAGCTGTTTTTT.

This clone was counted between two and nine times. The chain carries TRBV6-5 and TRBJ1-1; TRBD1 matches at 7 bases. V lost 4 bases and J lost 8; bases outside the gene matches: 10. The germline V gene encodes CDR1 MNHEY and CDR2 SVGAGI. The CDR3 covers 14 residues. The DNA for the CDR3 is TGTGCCAGCAGTTCCCGGACAGGAGCCCTCGAAGCTTTCTTT. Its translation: CASSSRTGALEAFF.

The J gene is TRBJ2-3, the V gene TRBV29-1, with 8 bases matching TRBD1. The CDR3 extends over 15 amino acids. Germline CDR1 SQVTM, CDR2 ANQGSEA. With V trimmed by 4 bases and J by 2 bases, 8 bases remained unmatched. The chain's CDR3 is CSVGRVTGVTDTQYF. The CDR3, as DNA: TGCAGCGTTGGAAGGGTGACAGGGGTCACAGATACGCAGTATTTT.

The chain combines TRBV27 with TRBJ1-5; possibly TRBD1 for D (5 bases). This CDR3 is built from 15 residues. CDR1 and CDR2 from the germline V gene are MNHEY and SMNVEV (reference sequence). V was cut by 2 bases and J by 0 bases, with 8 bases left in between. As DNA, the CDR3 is TGTGCCAGCAGTTTACGGGGGGGTAGCAATCAGCCCCAGCATTTT. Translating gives CASSLRGGSNQPQHF.

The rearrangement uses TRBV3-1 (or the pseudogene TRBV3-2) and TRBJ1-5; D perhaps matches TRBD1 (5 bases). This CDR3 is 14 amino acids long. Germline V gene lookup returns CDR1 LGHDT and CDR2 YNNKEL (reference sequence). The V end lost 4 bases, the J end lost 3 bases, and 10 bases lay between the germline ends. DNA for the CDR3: TGTGCCAGCAGCCTAGGGGTATTCAATCAGCCCCAGCATTTT. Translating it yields CASSLGVFNQPQHF.

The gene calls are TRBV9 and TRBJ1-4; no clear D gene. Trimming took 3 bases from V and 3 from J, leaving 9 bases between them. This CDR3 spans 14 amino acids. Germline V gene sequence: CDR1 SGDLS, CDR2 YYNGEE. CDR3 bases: TGTGCCAGCAGCGGCCGGCGGGCTAATGAAAAACTGTTTTTT. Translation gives CASSGRRANEKLFF.

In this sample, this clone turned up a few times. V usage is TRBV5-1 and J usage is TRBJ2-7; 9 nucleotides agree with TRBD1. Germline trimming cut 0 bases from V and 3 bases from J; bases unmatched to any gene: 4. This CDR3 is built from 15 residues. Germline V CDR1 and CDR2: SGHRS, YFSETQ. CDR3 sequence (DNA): TGCGCCAGCAGCTTGGGGACAGGGGAAGGCTACGAGCAGTACGTC. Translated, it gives CASSLGTGEGYEQYV.

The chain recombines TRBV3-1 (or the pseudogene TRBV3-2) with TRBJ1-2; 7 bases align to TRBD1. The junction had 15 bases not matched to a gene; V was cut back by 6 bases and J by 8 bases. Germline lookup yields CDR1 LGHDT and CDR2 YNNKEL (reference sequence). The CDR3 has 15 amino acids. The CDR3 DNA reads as TGTGCCAGCAGGGAACTCGGGAGGGGGCTCGAGGGCTACACCTTC. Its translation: CASRELGRGLEGYTF.

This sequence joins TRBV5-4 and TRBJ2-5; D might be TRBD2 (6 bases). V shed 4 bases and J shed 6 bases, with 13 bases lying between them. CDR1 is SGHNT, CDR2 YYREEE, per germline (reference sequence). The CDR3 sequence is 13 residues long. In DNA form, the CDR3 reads TGTGCCAGCAGCCCCGGGAGAGGACAGACCCAGTACTTC. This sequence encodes CASSPGRGQTQYF.

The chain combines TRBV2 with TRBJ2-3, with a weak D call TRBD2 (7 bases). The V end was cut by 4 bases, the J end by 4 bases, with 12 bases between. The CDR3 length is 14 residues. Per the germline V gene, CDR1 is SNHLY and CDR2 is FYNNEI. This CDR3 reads CASSVGGQADTQYF. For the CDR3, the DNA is TGTGCCAGCAGTGTGGGGGGGCAGGCAGATACGCAGTATTTT.

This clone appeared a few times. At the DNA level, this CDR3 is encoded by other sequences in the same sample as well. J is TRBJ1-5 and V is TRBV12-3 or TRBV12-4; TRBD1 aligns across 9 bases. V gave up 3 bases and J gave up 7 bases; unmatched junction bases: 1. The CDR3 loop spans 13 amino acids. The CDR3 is CASSLTGGQPQHF. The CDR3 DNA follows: TGTGCCAGCAGTTTGACAGGGGGACAGCCCCAGCATTTT.

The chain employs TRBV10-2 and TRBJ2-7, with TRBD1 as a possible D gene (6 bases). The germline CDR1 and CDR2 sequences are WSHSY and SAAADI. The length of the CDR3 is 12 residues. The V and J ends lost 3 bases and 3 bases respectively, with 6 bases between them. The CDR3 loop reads CASSDRGYEQYV. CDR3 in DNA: TGCGCCAGCAGTGACAGGGGCTACGAGCAGTACGTC.

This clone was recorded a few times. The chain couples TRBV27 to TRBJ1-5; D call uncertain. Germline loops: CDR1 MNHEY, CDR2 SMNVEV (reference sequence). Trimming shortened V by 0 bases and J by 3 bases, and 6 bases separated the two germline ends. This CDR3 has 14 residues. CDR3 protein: CASSLSGFNQPQHF. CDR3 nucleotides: TGTGCCAGCAGTTTATCCGGGTTCAATCAGCCCCAGCATTTT.

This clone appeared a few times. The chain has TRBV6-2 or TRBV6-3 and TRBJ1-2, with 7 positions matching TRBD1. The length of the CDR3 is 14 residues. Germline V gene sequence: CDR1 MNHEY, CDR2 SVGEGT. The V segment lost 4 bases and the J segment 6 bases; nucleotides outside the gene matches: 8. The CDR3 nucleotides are TGTGCCAGCAGTTTTTCTCCCACAGGGGATGGCTACACCTTC. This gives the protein CASSFSPTGDGYTF.

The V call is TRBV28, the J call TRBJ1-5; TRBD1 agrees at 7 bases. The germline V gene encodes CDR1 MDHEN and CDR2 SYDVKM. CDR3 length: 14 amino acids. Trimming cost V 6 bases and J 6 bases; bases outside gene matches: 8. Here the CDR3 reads CASSPDRVRQPQHF. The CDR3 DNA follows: TGTGCCAGCAGCCCAGACAGGGTTCGTCAGCCCCAGCATTTT.

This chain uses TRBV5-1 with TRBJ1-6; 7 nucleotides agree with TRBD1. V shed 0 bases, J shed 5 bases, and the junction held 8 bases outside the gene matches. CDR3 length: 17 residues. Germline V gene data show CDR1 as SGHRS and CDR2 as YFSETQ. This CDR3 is CASSLGFGGQNNSPLHF. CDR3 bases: TGCGCCAGCAGCTTGGGTTTCGGGGGACAGAATAATTCACCCCTCCACTTT.

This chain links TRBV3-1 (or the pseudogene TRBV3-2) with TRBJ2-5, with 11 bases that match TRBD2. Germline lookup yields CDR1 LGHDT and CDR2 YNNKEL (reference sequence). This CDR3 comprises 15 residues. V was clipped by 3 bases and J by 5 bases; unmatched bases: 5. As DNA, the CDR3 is TGTGCCAGCAGCCAGCAGGCTAGCGGGGGGGAGACCCAGTACTTC. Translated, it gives CASSQQASGGETQYF.

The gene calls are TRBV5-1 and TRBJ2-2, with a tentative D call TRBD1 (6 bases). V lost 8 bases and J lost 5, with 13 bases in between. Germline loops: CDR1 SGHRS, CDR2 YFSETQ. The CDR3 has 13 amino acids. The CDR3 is CASSGTSTGELFF. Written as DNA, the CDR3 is TGCGCCAGTTCCGGGACAAGTACCGGGGAGCTGTTTTTT.

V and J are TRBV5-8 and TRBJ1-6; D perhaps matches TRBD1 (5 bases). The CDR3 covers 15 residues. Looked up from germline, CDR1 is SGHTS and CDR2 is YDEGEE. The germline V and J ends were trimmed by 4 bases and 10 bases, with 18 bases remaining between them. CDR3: CASSPDTTANSPLHF. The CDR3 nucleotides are TGTGCCAGCAGCCCCGATACGACAGCAAACTCACCCCTCCACTTT.

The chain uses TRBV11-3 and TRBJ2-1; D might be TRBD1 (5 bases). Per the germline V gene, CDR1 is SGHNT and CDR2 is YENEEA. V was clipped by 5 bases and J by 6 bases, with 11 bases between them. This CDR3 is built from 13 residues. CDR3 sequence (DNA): TGTGCCAGCAGCGAAACTGACAGCAATGAGCAGTTCTTC. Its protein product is CASSETDSNEQFF.

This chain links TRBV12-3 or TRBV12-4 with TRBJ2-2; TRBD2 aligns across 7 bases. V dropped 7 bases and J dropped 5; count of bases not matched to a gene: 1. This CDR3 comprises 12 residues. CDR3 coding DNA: TGTGCCAGCAACGGGGGGACCGGGGAGCTGTTTTTT. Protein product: CASNGGTGELFF.

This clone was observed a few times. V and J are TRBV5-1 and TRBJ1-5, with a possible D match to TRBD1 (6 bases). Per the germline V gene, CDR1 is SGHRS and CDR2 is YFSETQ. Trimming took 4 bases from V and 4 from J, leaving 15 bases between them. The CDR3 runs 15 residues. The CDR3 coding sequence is TGCGCCAGCAGCCCCGGTGCAGGGGAGAATCAGCCCCAGCATTTT. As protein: CASSPGAGENQPQHF.